The 18 T cell receptor beta chains presented below share a single source sample, sequenced in a study of shared clonotypes between healthy human individuals. Clones were sequenced by immunoSEQ multiplex PCR, and TCRdb holds only the in-frame ones, with some missing. Of roughly 410,000 clones listed, about 97% are singletons. Specimen: memory CD8+ T cells sorted from blood. This sample's subset: CD45RO+ cells pooled with CCR7-negative TemRA cells. These TCRs come from a man aged 30 to 39 in good health.

V usage is TRBV28 and J usage is TRBJ2-7; 7 positions agree with TRBD1. CDR1 is MDHEN and CDR2 is SYDVKM in the germline V gene. J lost 6 bases, V lost 8 bases, and 10 bases had no gene match. The CDR3 is 13 residues long. The CDR3 region is CASRPGGVGEQYF. DNA of the CDR3: TGTGCCAGCCGGCCAGGGGGAGTGGGCGAGCAGTACTTC.

CDR3 in amino acids: CASSAPLAGGPGNEQFF. In nucleotides, the CDR3 is TGTGCCAGCAGTGCCCCGCTAGCGGGAGGGCCGGGGAATGAGCAGTTCTTC. The V and J genes are TRBV27 and TRBJ2-1; 12 nucleotides line up with TRBD2. The CDR3 extends over 17 amino acids. The J segment lost 7 bases and the V segment lost 5 bases, leaving 12 bases of the junction unmatched. Germline V gene sequence: CDR1 MNHEY, CDR2 SMNVEV (reference sequence).

This rearrangement joins TRBV4-1 to TRBJ2-1; D tentatively reads TRBD1 or TRBD2 (5 bases each). CDR1 MGHRA and CDR2 YSYEKL come from the germline V gene. Trimming pared 0 bases from V and 5 bases from J, leaving 11 bases between. The CDR3 is 15 amino acids. DNA for the CDR3: TGCGCCAGCAGCCAAGAAATGGGGGTAGACAATGAGCAGTTCTTC. It encodes CASSQEMGVDNEQFF.

V and J are TRBV9 and TRBJ2-3; D is unclear. V was clipped by 4 bases and J by 2 bases, with 8 bases between them. The CDR3 length is 13 residues. The V gene's germline CDR1 is SGDLS and CDR2 YYNGEE. The CDR3 DNA sequence: TGTGCCAGCAGCCGTGAGAACACAGATACGCAGTATTTT. Protein: CASSRENTDTQYF.

The CDR3 here is CASPPGRGIWTSLTNEKLFF. Here the CDR3 DNA reads TGTGCCAGCCCCCCCGGAAGGGGAATTTGGACTTCTTTGACTAATGAAAAACTGTTTTTT. The chain recombines TRBV27 with TRBJ1-4; TRBD1 is a possible D gene (5 bases). Deletions cut 8 bases from V and 2 bases from J, with 30 bases between. Per germline, CDR1 MNHEY and CDR2 SMNVEV (reference sequence). This CDR3 contains 20 residues.

The CDR3: CASSPGGMNTEAFF. The CDR3 DNA reads TGTGCCAGCAGCCCCGGTGGCATGAACACTGAAGCTTTCTTT. The chain carries TRBV9 and TRBJ1-1; D is unresolved. V lost 4 bases to trimming and J lost 0 bases, with 10 bases between them. This CDR3 comprises 14 residues. The germline gives CDR1 SGDLS, CDR2 YYNGEE.

The chain recombines TRBV10-3 with TRBJ2-2; D unresolved. CDR1 and CDR2 (germline): ENHRY, SYGVKD. V dropped 0 bases and J dropped 6 bases, with 5 bases sitting between them. The CDR3 extends over 13 amino acids. The CDR3 nucleotides read TGTGCCATCAGTGAGTCGATAGCCGGGGAGCTGTTTTTT. It specifies CAISESIAGELFF.

The chain couples TRBV10-3 to TRBJ2-1; D tentatively fits TRBD1 or TRBD2 (5 bases each). The CDR3 contains 13 residues. Germline V lookup: CDR1 ENHRY, CDR2 SYGVKD. V was trimmed by 4 bases and J by 7 bases, leaving 11 bases between them. CDR3 in DNA: TGTGCCATCAGTGCCGGGACCAGGAATGAGCAGTTCTTC. The encoded protein is CAISAGTRNEQFF.

V gene TRBV18 combines with J gene TRBJ2-7; 9 nucleotides agree with TRBD1. Trimming at V came to 5 bases and at J to 2 bases, leaving 4 bases not matched to a gene. The CDR3 is made up of 14 amino acids. Germline CDR1 reads KGHSH; CDR2 reads LQKENI. The CDR3 DNA reads TGTGCCAGCTCAGCCGGGACAGGGACCTACGAGCAGTACTTC. Protein product: CASSAGTGTYEQYF.

The V gene is TRBV10-3, the J gene TRBJ2-1, with TRBD2 matching over 9 bases. The CDR3 runs to 15 residues. Germline assignment: CDR1 ENHRY and CDR2 SYGVKD. The V gene end was trimmed by 4 bases and the J gene end by 2 bases; junction bases not matched to a gene: 3. The CDR3 protein is CAISAPSGAYNEQFF. The DNA for the CDR3 is TGTGCCATCAGTGCCCCTAGCGGGGCCTACAATGAGCAGTTCTTC.

The V and J genes are TRBV15 and TRBJ1-4, with 8 bases identical to TRBD1. The trim removed 0 bases at V and 2 bases at J, leaving 11 bases unmatched. The CDR3 extends over 19 amino acids. Per germline, CDR1 LNHNV and CDR2 YYDKDF (reference sequence). CDR3 DNA: TGTGCCACCAGCAGAGATGTGAGGACAGGGTGGGTGACTAATGAAAAACTGTTTTTT. Amino acid sequence: CATSRDVRTGWVTNEKLFF.

As regards this clone: At the DNA level, this CDR3 is encoded by other sequences in the same sample as well. This sequence joins TRBV5-1 and TRBJ1-1; D is undetermined. This CDR3 is built from 14 residues. V was pared by 3 bases and J by 2 bases, with 11 bases between. Germline V lookup: CDR1 SGHRS, CDR2 YFSETQ. This chain's CDR3 is CASSSRTGNTEAFF. The CDR3, as DNA: TGCGCCAGCAGCTCGAGGACCGGCAACACTGAAGCTTTCTTT.

The V and J genes are TRBV27 and TRBJ1-1, with TRBD1 identical over 7 bases. CDR1 is MNHEY and CDR2 is SMNVEV in the germline V gene (reference sequence). The CDR3 is made up of 16 amino acids. V shed 6 bases and J 3 bases; nucleotides not matched to a gene: 13. The CDR3 DNA is TGTGCCAGCAGACCCAACAGGGGATTGAGGGACACTGAAGCTTTCTTT. The encoded protein is CASRPNRGLRDTEAFF.

The chain is built from TRBV28 and TRBJ2-7, with D tentatively TRBD1 (6 bases). Germline-derived CDR1 and CDR2 are MDHEN and SYDVKM. V lost 2 bases, J lost 6 bases, and 11 bases lay in between. The CDR3 is 13 residues long. In nucleotides, the CDR3 is TGTGCCAGCAGTTTAGTTAGGGGGTCCGAGCAGTACTTC. This gives the protein CASSLVRGSEQYF. Filled out from reference TRBV28 and TRBJ2-7, the complete variable domain reads DVKVTQSSRYLVKRTGEKVFLECVQDMDHENMFWYRQDPGLGLRLIYFSYDVKMKEKGDIPEGYSVSREKKERFSLILESASTNQTSMYLCASSLVRGSEQYFGPGTRLTVT.

This chain links TRBV4-1 with TRBJ2-3, with no clear D. Between the trimmed V and J ends, which lost 0 bases and 3 bases, there was a span of 7 bases. This CDR3 spans 14 amino acids. CDR1 is MGHRA and CDR2 is YSYEKL in the germline V gene. In DNA form, the CDR3 reads TGCGCCAGCAGCCAAGAAACTCTGACAGATACGCAGTATTTT. This translates into CASSQETLTDTQYF.

The gene calls are TRBV18 and TRBJ2-7; 14 bases agree with TRBD2. The V gene end was trimmed by 5 bases and the J gene end by 7 bases; junction bases not matched to a gene: 7. Germline CDR1 KGHSH, CDR2 LQKENI. The CDR3 runs to 15 residues. In DNA form, the CDR3 reads TGTGCCAGCTCAGGGACTAGCGGGAGTGGCTGGGAGCAGTACTTC. It encodes CASSGTSGSGWEQYF.

V is TRBV27 and J is TRBJ1-5; D gene ambiguous. Trimming stripped 5 bases from V and 5 bases from J, with 13 bases between. The germline V gene has CDR1 MNHEY and CDR2 SMNVEV (reference sequence). CDR3 size: 14 residues. The CDR3 region is CASSLWVGYQPQHF. The CDR3 nucleotides read TGTGCCAGCAGTCTGTGGGTTGGTTATCAGCCCCAGCATTTT.

The count of this clone is one. This chain joins TRBV28 and TRBJ1-1, with D unclear. This CDR3 spans 14 amino acids. V was clipped by 3 bases and J by 3 bases, with 11 bases between them. Germline-derived CDR1 and CDR2 are MDHEN and SYDVKM. The CDR3 DNA reads TGTGCCAGCAGTTTTAGGGATCGGTACACTGAAGCTTTCTTT. This translates into CASSFRDRYTEAFF.